A selection of T cell receptor beta chains follows, all from one sample in a study of blood T cell repertoires in COVID-19. TCRdb's copy holds only in-frame clones and misses some; the assay was immunoSEQ multiplex PCR. The sample has about 270,000 clones; roughly 83% are singletons. Sequenced input: peripheral blood. These receptors were taken from a human donor with COVID-19, enrolled during active disease. The donor label of this sample is uncertain. Both conserved end residues are trimmed from each CDR3.

V	J	CDR3
TRBV4-1	TRBJ2-7	AIPRGGPTYEQY
TRBV30	TRBJ1-5	AWTPRSRFSNQPQH
TRBV20-1	TRBJ1-5	SASTGGNQPQH
TRBV3-1/TRBV3-2	TRBJ2-2	ASTPPGHTGELF
TRBV25-1	TRBJ1-3	ASSPSVGAGNTIY
TRBV27	TRBJ2-1	ASSLYRGGEQF
TRBV15	TRBJ1-2	ATSRVQILIPNYGYT
TRBV7-9	TRBJ1-3	ASSLASRQGIGNTIY
TRBV10-3	TRBJ2-7	AISQPAGSYEQY
TRBV19	TRBJ2-3	ASSIPPSEAHLYNTDTQY
TRBV7-2	TRBJ2-3	ASSPRDPSGADTQY
TRBV27	TRBJ1-1	ASSWDREGLSAF
TRBV11-2	TRBJ2-7	ASSSQGVHYYEQY
TRBV11-2	TRBJ1-1	ASSLILDRANTEAF
TRBV18	TRBJ2-6	ASSAQGAGANVLT
TRBV6-4	TRBJ2-1	ASSEQGGPNEQF
TRBV19	TRBJ1-1	ASSPGGTGVSTEAF
TRBV5-6	TRBJ1-1	ASKPRGVDTEAF
TRBV28	TRBJ1-2	ASRQTGNYGYT
TRBV7-2	TRBJ2-1	ASSLGREIRPNEQF
TRBV9	TRBJ1-6	ASSGTGVGNSPLH
TRBV2	TRBJ2-1	ASSEPLAGVVEQF
TRBV7-3	TRBJ2-7	ASSLNSGQVEQY
TRBV28	TRBJ1-6	ASSLGQDNSPLH
TRBV2	TRBJ1-5	ASSEQGGGNQPQH
TRBV12-3/TRBV12-4	TRBJ1-5	ASSFNGDQPQH
TRBV29-1	TRBJ2-7	SVRLLSEQY
TRBV6-4	TRBJ2-1	ASSDSNRGEQF
TRBV4-3	TRBJ2-1	ASSHDRSYNEQF
TRBV9	TRBJ1-5	ASSAGQSNQPQH
TRBV18	TRBJ2-1	ASSPYRALAGGYNEQF
TRBV30	TRBJ2-3	AWREAKWDTQY
TRBV7-2	TRBJ2-5	ASSLNGMQETQY
TRBV6-5	TRBJ1-1	ASSYAQGEAF
TRBV3-1/TRBV3-2	TRBJ1-2	ASSHERQVGSGGYT
TRBV28	TRBJ2-3	ASRKVNRVTDTQY
TRBV4-3	TRBJ1-1	ASSLGTGVGRNTEAF
TRBV7-6	TRBJ2-3	ASSSGLALDTQY
TRBV9	TRBJ2-3	ASTKMGLSTDTQY
TRBV5-1	TRBJ1-2	ASSQDTLLYGYT
TRBV11-2	TRBJ2-3	ASSLGLAGVGDTQY
TRBV30	TRBJ1-2	AWRSREANYGYT